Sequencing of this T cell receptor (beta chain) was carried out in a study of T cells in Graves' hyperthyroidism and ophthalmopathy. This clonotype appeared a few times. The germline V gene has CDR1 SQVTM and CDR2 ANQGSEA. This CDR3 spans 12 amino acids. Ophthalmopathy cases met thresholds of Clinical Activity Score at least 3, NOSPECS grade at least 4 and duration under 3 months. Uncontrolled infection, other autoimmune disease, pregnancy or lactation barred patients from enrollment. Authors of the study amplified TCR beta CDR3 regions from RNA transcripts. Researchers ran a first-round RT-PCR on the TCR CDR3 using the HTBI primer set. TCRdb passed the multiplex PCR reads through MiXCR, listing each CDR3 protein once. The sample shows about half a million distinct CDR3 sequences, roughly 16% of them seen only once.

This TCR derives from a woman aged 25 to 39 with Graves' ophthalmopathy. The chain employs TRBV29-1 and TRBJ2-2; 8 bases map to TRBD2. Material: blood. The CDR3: CSSGMGTGELFF. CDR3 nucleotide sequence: TGCAGTAGCGGGATGGGCACCGGGGAGCTGTTTTTT.